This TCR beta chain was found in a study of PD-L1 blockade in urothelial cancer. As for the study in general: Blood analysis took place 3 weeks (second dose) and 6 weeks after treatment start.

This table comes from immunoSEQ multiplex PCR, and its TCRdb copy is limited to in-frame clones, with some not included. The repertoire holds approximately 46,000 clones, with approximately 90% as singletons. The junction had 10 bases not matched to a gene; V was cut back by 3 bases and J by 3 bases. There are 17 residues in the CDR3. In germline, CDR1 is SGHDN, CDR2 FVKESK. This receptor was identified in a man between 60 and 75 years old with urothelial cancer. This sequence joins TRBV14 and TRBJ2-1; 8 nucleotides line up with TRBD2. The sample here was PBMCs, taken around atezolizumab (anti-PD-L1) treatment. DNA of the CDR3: TGTGCCAGCAGCCAGCCAAGGGAGCGGGGGATCTACAATGAGCAGTTCTTC. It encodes CASSQPRERGIYNEQFF.